This TCR beta chain was sequenced during a study of shared clonotypes between healthy human individuals. In the study's own analysis: ImmunoSEQ output held junction-only sequences without quality scores, so filtering differed. Measured with immunoSEQ multiplex PCR; TCRdb has only the in-frame clones, and not every one. The DNA gave D and trimming, while V, J and clone size come from that table. Counted here are hundreds of thousands of clones, just over 90% occurring once; the ten biggest clones make up 24%. CDR1 is KGHSH and CDR2 is LQKENI in the germline V gene. The J segment lost 0 bases and the V segment lost 6 bases, leaving 8 bases of the junction unmatched. The CDR3 is made up of 16 amino acids. CD45RO-negative, CCR7-selected cells formed the naive CD8 fraction, which excluded terminally differentiated effector memory CD45RA+ cells.

V is TRBV18 and J is TRBJ2-7; 10 nucleotides align to TRBD1. The sequenced sample was naive CD8+ T cells sorted from blood. The TCR originated in a man aged 25 to 40 in good health. CDR3 nucleotide sequence: TGTGCCAGCTCGGCCATCGGGACAGGGGTCTCCTACGAGCAGTACTTC. Its protein is CASSAIGTGVSYEQYF.